A selection of T cell receptor beta chains follows, all from one sample in a study of shared T cell receptors in the human thymus. TCRdb's table, derived via immunoSEQ multiplex PCR, lists solely in-frame clones and lacks some. The profile covers about 500,000 clones, with around 78% appearing a single time and 0.01% to 0.015% taken by the ten largest. This sample was shared with a second study, whose subject was human thymus T cells.

Sequencing was performed on thymocytes. The receptors stem from a boy under two years old with a congenital heart defect. CDR3s include the opening cysteine and the closing phenylalanine or tryptophan. Each record gives: V gene, clone size, D gene, J gene, CDR3 DNA, CDR3 protein. A D gene is named only where the DNA matches it firmly. Clone size, where shown, is once, few, many, or a class for clones that have expanded.

v_gene: TRBV7-4
abundance: -
d_gene: TRBD1
j_gene: TRBJ2-7
CDR3nt: TGTGCCCGACTTAGGGGGCGCCTGCCCTACGAGCAGTACTTC
CDR3aa: CARLRGRLPYEQYF

v_gene: TRBV28
abundance: -
d_gene: TRBD2
j_gene: TRBJ2-5
CDR3nt: TGTGCCAGCAGCAAATCCCCCCGGGGGGGTCCAGGGATAGAGACCCAGTACTTC
CDR3aa: CASSKSPRGGPGIETQYF

v_gene: TRBV5-1
abundance: -
d_gene: -
j_gene: TRBJ2-5
CDR3nt: TGCGCCAGCAGCCTGGAGGGGGAAGAGACCCAGTACTTC
CDR3aa: CASSLEGEETQYF

v_gene: TRBV27
abundance: -
d_gene: -
j_gene: TRBJ2-7
CDR3nt: TGTGCCAGCAGTTTGAGACGCACAGGGAGCCAGAGCTCCTACGAGCAGTACTTC
CDR3aa: CASSLRRTGSQSSYEQYF

v_gene: TRBV28
abundance: -
d_gene: TRBD2
j_gene: TRBJ2-7
CDR3nt: TGTGCCAGCAGTTCTCGGACTAGCTCGTACGAGCAGTACTTC
CDR3aa: CASSSRTSSYEQYF

v_gene: TRBV6-5
abundance: -
d_gene: TRBD1
j_gene: TRBJ1-4
CDR3nt: TGTGCCAGCAGTCGCGGACAGGGCGGTGAAAAACTGTTTTTT
CDR3aa: CASSRGQGGEKLFF

v_gene: TRBV10-3
abundance: -
d_gene: TRBD1
j_gene: TRBJ1-2
CDR3nt: TGTGCCACCCACCTAGGGACAGGGAAGTCCCCCTATGGCTACACCTTC
CDR3aa: CATHLGTGKSPYGYTF

v_gene: TRBV5-8
abundance: few
d_gene: -
j_gene: TRBJ1-1
CDR3nt: TGTGCCAGCACGGATTTACGGGTCCCTATGAACACTGAAGCTTTCTTT
CDR3aa: CASTDLRVPMNTEAFF

v_gene: TRBV27
abundance: -
d_gene: -
j_gene: TRBJ2-1
CDR3nt: TGTGCCAGCAGTTTAGACAGGCCCTTCAATGAGCAGTTCTTC
CDR3aa: CASSLDRPFNEQFF

v_gene: TRBV21-1
abundance: -
d_gene: -
j_gene: TRBJ2-7
CDR3nt: TGTGCCAGCACCAAGGACAGGGGGGGCTACGAGCAGTACTTC
CDR3aa: CASTKDRGGYEQYF

v_gene: TRBV4-2
abundance: -
d_gene: -
j_gene: TRBJ1-2
CDR3nt: TGTGCCAGCAGCCAAGGGCGAGACAAGACTAACTATGGCTACACCTTC
CDR3aa: CASSQGRDKTNYGYTF

v_gene: TRBV6-1
abundance: -
d_gene: -
j_gene: TRBJ1-5
CDR3nt: TGTGCCAGCAGTGATATGATAGGGGATCAGCCCCAGCATTTT
CDR3aa: CASSDMIGDQPQHF

v_gene: TRBV7-2
abundance: -
d_gene: TRBD2
j_gene: TRBJ2-3
CDR3nt: TGTGCCAGCAGCTTATATCCTGGCGGGGGACCCACAGATACGCAGTATTTT
CDR3aa: CASSLYPGGGPTDTQYF

v_gene: TRBV4-2
abundance: -
d_gene: TRBD2
j_gene: TRBJ2-7
CDR3nt: TGTGCCAGCAGCTCGTCGGCCACTAGCGGGAATCGGGACGAGCAGTACTTC
CDR3aa: CASSSSATSGNRDEQYF

v_gene: TRBV15
abundance: -
d_gene: -
j_gene: TRBJ2-2
CDR3nt: TGTGCCACCAGCAGAGACCACGGGACAGGGGTGCGGGAGGGCCTCACCGGGGAGCTGTTTTTT
CDR3aa: CATSRDHGTGVREGLTGELFF